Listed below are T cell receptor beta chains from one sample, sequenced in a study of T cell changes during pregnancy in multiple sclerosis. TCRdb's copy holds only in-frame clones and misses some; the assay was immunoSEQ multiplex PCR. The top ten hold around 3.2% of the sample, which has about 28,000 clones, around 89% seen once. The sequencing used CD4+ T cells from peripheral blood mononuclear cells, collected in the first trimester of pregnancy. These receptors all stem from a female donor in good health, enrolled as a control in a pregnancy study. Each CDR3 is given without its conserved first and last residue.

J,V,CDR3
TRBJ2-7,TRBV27,ASSSTGWGRDEQY
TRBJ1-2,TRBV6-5,ASSYQAGALYGYT
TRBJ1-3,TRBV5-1,ASSLAYSGNTIY
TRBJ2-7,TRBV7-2,ASSFGTVYEQY
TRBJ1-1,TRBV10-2,ASSTSGGLGEAF
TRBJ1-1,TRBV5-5,ASSRDGGYTEAF
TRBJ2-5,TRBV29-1,SANRGQGETQY
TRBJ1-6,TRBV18,ASSPAGDSPLH
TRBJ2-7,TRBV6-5,ARAAGEQY
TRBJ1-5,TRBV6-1,ASTYGDKIQPQH
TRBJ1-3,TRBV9,ASSVVSGAGNTIY
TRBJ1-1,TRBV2,ASSAGTREAF
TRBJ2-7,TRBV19,ASSIWQGGNEQY
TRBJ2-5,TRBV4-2,ASSQEVGFRETQY
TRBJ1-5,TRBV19,ASSGTGNQPQH
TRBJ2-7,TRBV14,ASSPGLGSYEQY
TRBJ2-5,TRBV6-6,ASSYSGGQETQY
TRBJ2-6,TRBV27,ASSLQGLSPGANVLT
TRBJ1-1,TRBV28,ASSGRQGLNTEAF
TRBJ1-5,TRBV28,ASSPRDRGLASNQPQH
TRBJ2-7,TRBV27,ASSSAGGTHEQY
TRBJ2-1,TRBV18,ASSSKREHNEQF
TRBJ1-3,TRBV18,ASSPDRADGNTIY
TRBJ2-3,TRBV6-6,ASSGQGARDTQY
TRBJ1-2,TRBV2,ASSLQGTYGYT
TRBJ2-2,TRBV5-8,ASSLARTGGIGELF
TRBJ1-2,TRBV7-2,ASKQGAGYGYT
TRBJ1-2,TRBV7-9,ASSFRTGLNYGYT
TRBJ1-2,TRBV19,ASSMEGRGYGYT
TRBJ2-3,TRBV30,AWGPWGGLADTQY
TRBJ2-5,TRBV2,ASSELGGGQETQY
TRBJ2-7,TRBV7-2,ASSSTPTSGSYEQY